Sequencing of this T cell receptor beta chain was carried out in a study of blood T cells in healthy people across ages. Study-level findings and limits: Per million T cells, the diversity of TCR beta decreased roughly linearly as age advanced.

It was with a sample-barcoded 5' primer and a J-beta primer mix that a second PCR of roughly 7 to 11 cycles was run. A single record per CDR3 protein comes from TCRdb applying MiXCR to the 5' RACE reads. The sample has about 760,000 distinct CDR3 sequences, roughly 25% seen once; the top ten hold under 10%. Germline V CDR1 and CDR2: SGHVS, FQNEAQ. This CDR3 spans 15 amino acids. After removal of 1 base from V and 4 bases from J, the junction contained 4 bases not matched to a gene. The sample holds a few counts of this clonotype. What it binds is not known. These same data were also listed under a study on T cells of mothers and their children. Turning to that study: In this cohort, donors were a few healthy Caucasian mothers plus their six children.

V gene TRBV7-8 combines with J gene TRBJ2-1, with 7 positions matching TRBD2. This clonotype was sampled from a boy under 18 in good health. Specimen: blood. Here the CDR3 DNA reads TGTGCCAGCAGCTTAGTTGGCGGGGGTTACAATGAGCAGTTCTTC. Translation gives CASSLVGGGYNEQFF.